The 17 T cell receptor beta chains given below trace back to one sample, sequenced in a study of Ad26.COV2.S vaccination and SARS-CoV-2 variants. Libraries were prepared by immunoSEQ multiplex PCR; TCRdb keeps only in-frame clonotypes and omits some of them. In the table there are fewer than 400,000 clones, less than 90% of which are singletons. Regarding treatment: roughly 19 received Ad26.COV2.S at low or high dose, single or two shots; roughly five received placebo; per-sample allocation not given. Each sample was drawn 63 days after the first injection (of vaccine or placebo). The specimen comprised peripheral blood, sampled in a trial of Ad26.COV2.S vaccine versus placebo. These receptors were obtained from a person aged 18-65 years who received the Ad26.COV2.S COVID-19 vaccine or a placebo.

The V and J genes are TRBV18 and TRBJ1-1, with no clear D. The CDR3 length is 12 residues. V was trimmed by 3 bases and J by 7 bases, leaving 9 bases between them. Germline V gene sequence: CDR1 KGHSH, CDR2 LQKENI. CDR3 nucleotides: TGTGCCAGCTCACCGAACCACGGTGAAGCTTTCTTT. Translating gives CASSPNHGEAFF.

The J gene is TRBJ2-3, the V gene TRBV3-1 (or the pseudogene TRBV3-2), with D unresolved. CDR1 and CDR2 (germline): LGHDT, YNNKEL (reference sequence). CDR3 length: 15 amino acids. V was trimmed by 2 bases and J by 3 bases, leaving 12 bases between them. CDR3 in DNA: TGTGCCAGCAGCCAAAATCCTCAGGCAACAGATACGCAGTATTTT. Residues: CASSQNPQATDTQYF.

J is TRBJ2-7 and V is TRBV7-9; 7 bases are a match to TRBD1. The ends lost 5 bases at V and 3 bases at J; junction bases unmatched: 10. CDR1 is SEHNR and CDR2 is FQNEAQ in the germline V gene (reference sequence). CDR3 length: 15 residues. The CDR3 is CASSHEGDRNYEQYF. CDR3 nucleotides: TGTGCCAGCAGCCACGAGGGGGACAGAAACTACGAGCAGTACTTC.

The V and J genes are TRBV12-2 and TRBJ1-3. TRBV12-2 is a recognized pseudogene. The CDR3 is made up of 17 amino acids. The CDR3 region is CASRFLQVGGSGNTIYF. The CDR3 region has the DNA TGTGCAAGTCGCTTCCTGCAGGTGGGGGGCTCTGGAAACACCATATATTTT.

The chain uses TRBV15 and TRBJ1-4; D not resolved. In germline, CDR1 is LNHNV, CDR2 YYDKDF (reference sequence). There are 17 residues in the CDR3. Trimming took 0 bases from V and 3 from J, leaving 14 bases between them. The CDR3 nucleotides read TGTGCCACCAGCAGAGATCGGCCGGCGGTGGCTAATGAAAAACTGTTTTTT. Translated: CATSRDRPAVANEKLFF.

The chain couples TRBV2 to TRBJ2-5, with D tentatively TRBD2 (6 bases). CDR1 SNHLY and CDR2 FYNNEI come from the germline V gene. The CDR3 runs to 17 residues. V was clipped by 2 bases and J by 1 base, with 17 bases between them. CDR3 residues: CASSELGLGVIQETQYF. CDR3 in DNA: TGTGCCAGCAGTGAATTGGGACTGGGCGTCATCCAAGAGACCCAGTACTTC.

The J gene is TRBJ2-3, the V gene TRBV20-1; tentatively, D is TRBD1 or TRBD2 (5 bases each). The CDR3 spans 15 residues. V was shortened by 3 bases and J by 3 bases, with 16 bases between the two germline ends. The V gene's germline CDR1 is DFQATT and CDR2 SNEGSKA (reference sequence). In DNA form, the CDR3 reads TGCAGTGCTAGTAGTATACTAGAGGGGACAGATACGCAGTATTTT. Protein sequence: CSASSILEGTDTQYF.

The table lists this clone with a count of one. The V and J genes are TRBV10-2 and TRBJ2-5; 10 nucleotides align to TRBD2. V lost 5 bases and J lost 2; bases outside the gene matches: 8. The CDR3 extends over 16 amino acids. From germline, CDR1 is WSHSY and CDR2 SAAADI. The CDR3 sequence is CASSSYNSGGQETQYF. Here the CDR3 DNA reads TGCGCCAGCAGTTCGTACAATAGCGGGGGGCAAGAGACCCAGTACTTC.

Written as DNA, the CDR3 is TGCGCCAGCAGACTACAGGGTTCGGAAGCTTTCTTT. It is translated as CASRLQGSEAFF. The chain employs TRBV4-1 and TRBJ1-1, with D possibly TRBD1 on 6 matching bases. Trimming took off 6 bases at V and 8 bases at J, with 13 bases between the two ends. The length of the CDR3 is 12 residues. CDR1 MGHRA and CDR2 YSYEKL come from the germline V gene.

This clone was observed a few times. The V call is TRBV2, the J call TRBJ2-2, with D possibly TRBD1 on 7 matching bases. Germline loops: CDR1 SNHLY, CDR2 FYNNEI. This CDR3 has 15 amino acids. V lost 9 bases to trimming and J lost 5 bases, with 19 bases between them. CDR3: CASSQGGRITGELFF. The CDR3 nucleotides read TGTGCCAGTTCTCAGGGGGGTCGTATAACCGGGGAGCTGTTTTTT.

This clone has only one observation. The chain carries TRBV10-3 and TRBJ2-5; D call uncertain. This CDR3 comprises 14 residues. Germline V lookup: CDR1 ENHRY, CDR2 SYGVKD. V lost 0 bases, J lost 2 bases, and 7 bases lay in between. CDR3 sequence reads: CAISESKVQETQYF. The CDR3 DNA is TGTGCCATCAGTGAGTCGAAGGTACAAGAGACCCAGTACTTC.

This sequence joins TRBV11-2 and TRBJ2-7, with 9 bases identical to TRBD2. V trimming: 2 bases; J trimming: 3 bases; junction bases outside the gene matches: 8. The CDR3 loop spans 16 amino acids. CDR1 is SGHAT and CDR2 is FQNNGV in the germline V gene. CDR3 sequence reads: CASSLTPASGDYEQYF. CDR3 sequence (DNA): TGTGCCAGCAGCTTAACGCCGGCTAGCGGGGACTACGAGCAGTACTTC.

The chain has TRBV7-9 and TRBJ2-3; the match to TRBD1 covers 10 bases. The germline CDR1 and CDR2 sequences are SEHNR and FQNEAQ (reference sequence). The junction had 9 bases not matched to a gene; V was cut back by 5 bases and J by 4 bases. The CDR3 consists of 16 residues. In DNA form, the CDR3 reads TGTGCCAGCAGCCCAAACCGGGACAGGGGAGCAGATACGCAGTATTTT. Protein product: CASSPNRDRGADTQYF.

This chain links TRBV7-9 with TRBJ2-3; the D gene is possibly TRBD2 (7 bases). The germline V gene has CDR1 SEHNR and CDR2 FQNEAQ (reference sequence). The V and J ends lost 3 bases and 0 bases respectively, with 16 bases between them. The CDR3 spans 17 residues. The CDR3 is CASSFRTGGLSTDTQYF. For the CDR3, the DNA is TGTGCCAGCAGCTTTCGAACGGGGGGCTTAAGCACAGATACGCAGTATTTT.

The genes are TRBV10-2 and TRBJ2-6; no clear D gene. The CDR3 is made up of 17 amino acids. Germline V lookup: CDR1 WSHSY, CDR2 SAAADI. Trimming stripped 4 bases from V and 0 bases from J, with 13 bases between. The CDR3, as DNA: TGCGCCAGCAGTGTTACGCTACGTATCTCTGGGGCCAACGTCCTGACTTTC. Protein sequence: CASSVTLRISGANVLTF.

V gene TRBV2 combines with J gene TRBJ2-7, with unresolved D. The CDR3 sequence is 13 residues long. Germline V gene data show CDR1 as SNHLY and CDR2 as FYNNEI. CDR3 sequence: CASMARTNYEQYF. The CDR3 coding sequence is TGTGCTTCCATGGCCAGGACCAACTACGAGCAGTACTTC. Variable domain in full (rest from reference TRBV2 and TRBJ2-7): EPEVTQTPSHQVTQMGQEVILRCVPISNHLYFYWYRQILGQKVEFLVSFYNNEISEKSEIFDDQFSVERPDGSNFTLKIRSTKLEDSAMYFCASMARTNYEQYFGPGTRLTVT.

This chain uses TRBV7-6 with TRBJ2-2; TRBD1 might be the D (6 bases). Germline V gene data show CDR1 as SGHVS and CDR2 as FNYEAQ. V lost 9 bases, J lost 2 bases, and 19 bases lay in between. This CDR3 has 16 amino acids. The CDR3 bases are TGTGCCAGTGTGCTGGGGGCAGGAGATAACACCGGGGAGCTGTTTTTT. Translated, it gives CASVLGAGDNTGELFF.